This TCR beta chain was documented in a study of T cells in Graves' hyperthyroidism and ophthalmopathy. Points from the study as a whole: Most thyroid clonotypes expanded above 0.001 appeared in blood too. Ophthalmopathy got predicted by the model a median 6.5 months before its onset.

Amplification yielded TCR beta CDR3 regions, with RNA transcripts as the source. The HTBI primer set was used in a first-round RT-PCR of the TCR CDR3. TCRdb re-analysed the multiplex PCR reads in MiXCR, keeping a single row per CDR3 protein. The table has about 260,000 distinct CDR3 sequences, about 25% seen once. Comments on this clonotype: What it binds is unknown.

On the basis of clinical symptoms, serum thyroxine and TRAb, thyroid ultrasound and orbital computed tomography, diagnoses were made. Preceding any ophthalmopathy symptoms, the blood sample dates from first hyperthyroidism diagnosis. This CDR3 contains 15 residues. The germline V gene encodes CDR1 SGHVS and CDR2 FQNEAQ. The V gene lost 0 bases and the J gene lost 16 bases, with 19 bases spanning the gap. Sequenced material: blood. V usage is TRBV7-8 and J usage is TRBJ1-6, with a weak D call TRBD1 (5 bases). This clonotype was obtained from a middle-aged man with Graves' hyperthyroidism that later progressed to Graves' ophthalmopathy. CDR3 residues: CASSLAPAQAGLLHF. In DNA, the CDR3 is TGTGCCAGCAGCTTAGCTCCCGCTCAGGCAGGGCTTCTCCACTTT.